This passage covers 31 T cell receptor beta chains from one sample sequenced in a study of blood T cell repertoires in COVID-19. Libraries were prepared by immunoSEQ multiplex PCR; TCRdb keeps only in-frame clonotypes and omits some of them. The sample includes approximately 140,000 clones, approximately 80% of them seen just once. Sequenced input: peripheral blood. The source of these receptors is a human donor in a cohort sampled during active COVID-19.

J is TRBJ1-2 and V is TRBV6-2 or TRBV6-3, with 8 bases matching TRBD1. Germline CDR1 is MNHEY and CDR2 is SVGEGT. V was clipped by 2 bases and J by 8 bases; unmatched bases: 7. The CDR3 length is 14 residues. The CDR3 region has the DNA TGTGCCAGCAGTTACGAAGACAGGGGATTCGGCTACACCTTC. This translates into CASSYEDRGFGYTF.

This clone was counted a few times. The V call is TRBV12-3 or TRBV12-4, the J call TRBJ1-6; unclear D gene. This CDR3 has 13 amino acids. The V end lost 11 bases, the J end lost 6 bases, and 14 bases lay between the germline ends. CDR3 protein: CAAREAPNSPLHF. The CDR3 nucleotides read TGTGCCGCCCGGGAGGCGCCTAATTCACCCCTCCACTTT.

This chain links TRBV27 with TRBJ1-6; 11 nucleotides agree with TRBD1. CDR1 MNHEY and CDR2 SMNVEV come from the germline V gene (reference sequence). The CDR3 runs to 17 residues. The trim removed 5 bases at V and 7 bases at J, leaving 10 bases unmatched. CDR3 residues: CASSPRTGGALNSPLHF. CDR3 nucleotide sequence: TGTGCCAGCAGTCCACGGACAGGGGGCGCCTTAAATTCACCCCTCCACTTT.

The CDR3 DNA is TGTGCCAGCAGACCCACAGGGAATTCACCCCTCCACTTT. Translating gives CASRPTGNSPLHF. This chain joins TRBV2 and TRBJ1-6, with D possibly being TRBD1 (6 bases). Trimming stripped 6 bases from V and 7 bases from J, with 10 bases between. The V gene's germline CDR1 is SNHLY and CDR2 FYNNEI. CDR3 length: 13 amino acids.

The V gene is TRBV4-1, the J gene TRBJ1-1; unclear D gene. Trimming removed 4 bases at V and 1 base at J, with 10 bases between. CDR3 length: 14 residues. Looked up from germline, CDR1 is MGHRA and CDR2 is YSYEKL. CDR3 in amino acids: CASSPVTANTEAFF. CDR3 bases: TGCGCCAGCAGCCCCGTTACAGCGAACACTGAAGCTTTCTTT.

This chain links TRBV28 with TRBJ1-2, with 8 bases fitting TRBD1. V gave up 4 bases and J gave up 8 bases; unmatched junction bases: 12. The CDR3 extends over 15 amino acids. Germline CDR1 MDHEN, CDR2 SYDVKM. The CDR3 DNA reads as TGTGCCAGCAGTTCCTCCGGACAGGGAAAAGGCGGCTACACCTTC. This translates into CASSSSGQGKGGYTF.

Concerning this clone itself: Additional DNA sequences in this sample encode the identical CDR3. V is TRBV12-3 or TRBV12-4 and J is TRBJ2-7; TRBD2 agrees at 11 bases. The V segment lost 8 bases and the J segment 4 bases; nucleotides outside the gene matches: 4. The CDR3 is made up of 13 amino acids. The DNA of the CDR3 is TGTGCCAGCTCGCTAGCGGGGGGTTACGAGCAGTACTTC. Translated: CASSLAGGYEQYF.

This clone came up once. This rearrangement joins TRBV6-1 to TRBJ2-1; D perhaps matches TRBD1 (5 bases). The germline V gene encodes CDR1 MNHNS and CDR2 SASEGT. The germline V and J ends were trimmed by 2 bases and 10 bases, with 18 bases remaining between them. The CDR3 loop spans 15 amino acids. The CDR3 reads CASSEIKGLVIEQFF. CDR3 coding DNA: TGTGCCAGCAGTGAAATAAAGGGGCTGGTGATCGAGCAGTTCTTC.

J is TRBJ1-3 and V is TRBV6-1; D ambiguous. Trimming removed 0 bases from V and 1 base from J, with 7 bases in between. Germline V gene sequence: CDR1 MNHNS, CDR2 SASEGT. The CDR3 loop spans 15 amino acids. The CDR3 DNA follows: TGTGCCAGCAGTGAAGCGGGCAGATCTGGAAACACCATATATTTT. It codes for CASSEAGRSGNTIYF.

V is TRBV7-3 and J is TRBJ1-5; 7 nucleotides match TRBD1. V was clipped by 3 bases and J by 7 bases; unmatched bases: 3. The CDR3 has 13 amino acids. CDR1 and CDR2 from the germline V gene are SGHTA and FQGTGA. The chain's CDR3 is CASSLAGGQPQHF. Written as DNA, the CDR3 is TGTGCCAGCAGCTTGGCAGGGGGACAGCCCCAGCATTTT.

The rearrangement uses TRBV7-2 and TRBJ2-7; 9 bases map to TRBD1. The CDR3 length is 15 residues. Germline V gene data show CDR1 as SGHTA and CDR2 as FQGNSA. With V trimmed by 6 bases and J by 1 base, 7 bases remained unmatched. Written as DNA, the CDR3 is TGTGCCAGCAGACGGACAGGGGCAGGATCCTACGAGCAGTACTTC. It translates to CASRRTGAGSYEQYF.

V usage is TRBV11-2 and J usage is TRBJ2-3; 11 nucleotides match TRBD2. The CDR3 runs to 20 residues. From germline, CDR1 is SGHAT and CDR2 FQNNGV. V gave up 0 bases and J gave up 4 bases; unmatched junction bases: 15. The CDR3 DNA follows: TGTGCCAGCAGCTTAGAAGTTTTAGCGGGGGGGCTCCCATGGGCAGATACGCAGTATTTT. This codes for CASSLEVLAGGLPWADTQYF.

The rearrangement joins TRBV6-5 to TRBJ1-4; 7 bases map to TRBD1. V was pared by 6 bases and J by 7 bases, with 8 bases of the junction left unmatched. CDR3 size: 14 residues. The germline gives CDR1 MNHEY, CDR2 SVGAGI. In DNA form, the CDR3 reads TGTGCCAGCAGACGACAGGGTTGGGCTGAAAAACTGTTTTTT. This sequence encodes CASRRQGWAEKLFF.

This chain connects TRBV5-4 to TRBJ1-1; 11 bases line up with TRBD1. CDR3 length: 17 residues. Per the germline V gene, CDR1 is SGHNT and CDR2 is YYREEE (reference sequence). The V segment lost 4 bases and the J segment 2 bases; nucleotides outside the gene matches: 10. CDR3 sequence reads: CASSPERDRGANTEAFF. CDR3 nucleotides: TGTGCCAGCAGCCCCGAACGGGACAGGGGGGCCAACACTGAAGCTTTCTTT. Combining the CDR3 with reference TRBV5-4 and TRBJ1-1 gives the whole variable domain ETGVTQSPTHLIKTRGQQVTLRCSSQSGHNTVSWYQQALGQGPQFIFQYYREEENGRGNFPPRFSGLQFPNYSSELNVNALELDDSALYLCASSPERDRGANTEAFFGQGTRLTVV.

V gene TRBV11-3 combines with J gene TRBJ2-2; the D gene is possibly TRBD1 (6 bases). Germline CDR1 is SGHNT and CDR2 is YENEEA. Trimming cost V 3 bases and J 7 bases, with 12 bases left between them. This CDR3 spans 14 amino acids. CDR3: CASSFDRFGGELFF. The CDR3 DNA reads as TGTGCCAGCAGCTTCGACAGGTTTGGCGGGGAGCTGTTTTTT.

The chain has TRBV30 and TRBJ1-2, with TRBD1 as a possible D gene (5 bases). Germline values: CDR1 GTSNPN, CDR2 SVGIG (reference sequence). Trimming took 1 base from V and 8 from J, leaving 20 bases between them. The CDR3 extends over 15 amino acids. DNA of the CDR3: TGTGCCTGGAGTGACGAGACAGCACTTCAGAAGGGCTACACCTTC. It yields the protein CAWSDETALQKGYTF.

The chain links TRBV3-1 (or the pseudogene TRBV3-2) to TRBJ1-4; D not certain. CDR1 and CDR2 (germline): LGHDT, YNNKEL (reference sequence). CDR3 size: 13 residues. The V gene lost 8 bases and the J gene lost 6 bases, with 13 bases spanning the gap. In nucleotides, the CDR3 is TGTGCCAGCCAGACATCGGGAGATGAAAAACTGTTTTTT. This encodes CASQTSGDEKLFF.

The DNA for the CDR3 is TGTGCCAGCAGCTTAGATGGGCGGGTTGGTCAGCCCCAGCATTTT. Its protein is CASSLDGRVGQPQHF. The chain links TRBV7-2 to TRBJ1-5; D remains unclear. Germline CDR1 is SGHTA and CDR2 is FQGNSA. The V end lost 1 base, the J end lost 6 bases, and 13 bases lay between the germline ends. The CDR3 has 15 amino acids.

The chain uses TRBV29-1 and TRBJ2-2; D gene unclear. V lost 4 bases and J 6 bases, leaving 6 bases between the germline ends. Germline loops: CDR1 SQVTM, CDR2 ANQGSEA. The CDR3 totals 11 residues. CDR3 protein: CSVAGAGELFF. In DNA form, the CDR3 reads TGCAGCGTTGCAGGTGCCGGGGAGCTGTTTTTT.

The chain has TRBV7-2 and TRBJ2-1, with 9 bases identical to TRBD2. V lost 7 bases and J lost 4; bases outside the gene matches: 5. Germline CDR1 reads SGHTA; CDR2 reads FQGNSA. CDR3 size: 14 residues. The CDR3 DNA follows: TGTGCCAGCACCCCAGCGGGGGGATACAATGAGCAGTTCTTC. It translates to CASTPAGGYNEQFF.

This sequence joins TRBV7-2 and TRBJ2-7; perhaps TRBD2 as D (6 bases). V was cut by 2 bases and J by 4 bases, with 21 bases left in between. CDR1 SGHTA and CDR2 FQGNSA come from the germline V gene. This CDR3 region has 17 residues. The CDR3 DNA follows: TGTGCCAGCAGCTTACGTCCTAGCGCGGTCTGGTCTTACGAGCAGTACTTC. Translation: CASSLRPSAVWSYEQYF.

J is TRBJ1-1 and V is TRBV5-1, with 8 bases fitting TRBD1. CDR3 length: 14 amino acids. From germline, CDR1 is SGHRS and CDR2 YFSETQ. Trimming cost V 5 bases and J 1 base; bases outside gene matches: 4. CDR3 amino acids: CASRPGGPNTEAFF. In nucleotides, the CDR3 is TGCGCCAGCAGACCAGGGGGCCCGAACACTGAAGCTTTCTTT.

The CDR3 is CASSFGGVNNEQFF. In DNA, the CDR3 is TGTGCCAGCAGCTTCGGCGGGGTAAACAATGAGCAGTTCTTC. The J gene is TRBJ2-1, the V gene TRBV7-8; maybe TRBD2 (6 bases). The CDR3 extends over 14 amino acids. Germline CDR1 SGHVS, CDR2 FQNEAQ. Trimming stripped 3 bases from V and 5 bases from J, with 11 bases between.

The V and J genes are TRBV12-3 or TRBV12-4 and TRBJ1-2; D is undetermined. The V end lost 5 bases, the J end lost 0 bases, and 7 bases lay between the germline ends. This CDR3 spans 13 amino acids. DNA of the CDR3: TGTGCCAGCAGTCCAGTTCCTAACTATGGCTACACCTTC. Its protein is CASSPVPNYGYTF.

With regard to this clone: This CDR3 is also generated by other DNA sequences in the sample. The genes are TRBV6-5 and TRBJ2-3, with D tentatively TRBD2 (6 bases). Germline lookup yields CDR1 MNHEY and CDR2 SVGAGI. This CDR3 contains 12 residues. Between the trimmed V and J ends, which lost 6 bases and 3 bases, there was a span of 7 bases. The CDR3 DNA follows: TGTGCCAGCAGGGCGGGGACAGATACGCAGTATTTT. Its translation: CASRAGTDTQYF.

The rearrangement joins TRBV7-2 to TRBJ1-1; tentative D call: TRBD1 (6 bases). The CDR3 has 13 residues. Looked up from germline, CDR1 is SGHTA and CDR2 is FQGNSA. The V end was cut by 2 bases, the J end by 7 bases, with 11 bases between. The CDR3 loop is CASSLTRGLEAFF. The DNA of the CDR3 is TGTGCCAGCAGCTTAACCAGGGGCCTTGAAGCTTTCTTT.

The chain recombines TRBV4-3 with TRBJ2-7; 9 bases agree with TRBD2. The CDR3 is made up of 16 amino acids. CDR1 and CDR2 (germline): LGHNA, YSLEER. V shed 1 base and J 3 bases; nucleotides not matched to a gene: 7. The CDR3: CASSQGTSVELYEQYF. The CDR3 bases are TGCGCCAGCAGCCAAGGGACTAGCGTGGAACTCTACGAGCAGTACTTC.

The V gene is TRBV7-2, the J gene TRBJ2-7; D is possibly TRBD1 (5 bases). The CDR3 has 14 amino acids. Trimming took off 2 bases at V and 2 bases at J, with 10 bases between the two ends. The V gene's germline CDR1 is SGHTA and CDR2 FQGNSA. The CDR3 sequence: CASSLQGITYEQYF. The CDR3 nucleotides are TGTGCCAGCAGCTTACAGGGTATTACCTACGAGCAGTACTTC.

The rearrangement joins TRBV11-2 to TRBJ1-2; the match to TRBD1 covers 8 bases. Germline V gene sequence: CDR1 SGHAT, CDR2 FQNNGV. V dropped 5 bases and J dropped 4; count of bases not matched to a gene: 9. This CDR3 is built from 15 residues. The CDR3 reads CASSLNGQGGYGYTF. The CDR3 region has the DNA TGTGCCAGCAGCCTCAATGGACAGGGAGGCTATGGCTACACCTTC.

V gene TRBV25-1 combines with J gene TRBJ2-1; 12 bases are a match to TRBD2. This CDR3 contains 15 residues. V shed 4 bases and J 6 bases; nucleotides not matched to a gene: 4. Germline V gene sequence: CDR1 MGHDK, CDR2 SYGVNS. The CDR3 loop reads CASSAPGLAGNEQFF. CDR3 DNA sequence: TGTGCCAGCAGTGCCCCGGGACTAGCGGGCAATGAGCAGTTCTTC.

The V gene is TRBV15, the J gene TRBJ2-5; TRBD1 might be the D (5 bases). Trimming cost V 0 bases and J 3 bases, with 11 bases left between them. CDR3 length equals 15 residues. Per the germline V gene, CDR1 is LNHNV and CDR2 is YYDKDF (reference sequence). The CDR3 nucleotides read TGTGCCACCAGCAGAGATAACAGGCCCGAAGAGACCCAGTACTTC. Amino acids: CATSRDNRPEETQYF.